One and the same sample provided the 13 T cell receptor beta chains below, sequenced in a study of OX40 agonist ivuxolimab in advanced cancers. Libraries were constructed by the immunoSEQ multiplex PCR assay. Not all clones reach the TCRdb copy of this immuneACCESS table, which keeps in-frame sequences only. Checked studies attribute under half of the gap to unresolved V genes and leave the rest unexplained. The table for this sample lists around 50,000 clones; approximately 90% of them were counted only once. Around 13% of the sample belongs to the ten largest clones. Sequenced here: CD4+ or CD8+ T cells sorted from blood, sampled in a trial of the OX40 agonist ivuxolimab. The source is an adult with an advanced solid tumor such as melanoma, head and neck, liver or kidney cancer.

The CDR3: CASSLSSGSYEQYF. The CDR3 region has the DNA TGCGCCAGCAGCTTGAGTAGCGGCTCCTACGAGCAGTACTTC. The genes are TRBV5-1 and TRBJ2-7, with D possibly matching TRBD2 (6 bases). CDR3 length: 14 amino acids. The V end lost 1 base, the J end lost 0 bases, and 8 bases lay between the germline ends. CDR1 is SGHRS and CDR2 is YFSETQ in the germline V gene.

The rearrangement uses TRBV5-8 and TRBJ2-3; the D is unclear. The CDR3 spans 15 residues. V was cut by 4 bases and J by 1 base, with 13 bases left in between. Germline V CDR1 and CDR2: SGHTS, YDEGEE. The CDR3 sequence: CASSPNGRGTDTQYF. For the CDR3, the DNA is TGTGCCAGCAGCCCGAACGGACGGGGCACAGATACGCAGTATTTT.

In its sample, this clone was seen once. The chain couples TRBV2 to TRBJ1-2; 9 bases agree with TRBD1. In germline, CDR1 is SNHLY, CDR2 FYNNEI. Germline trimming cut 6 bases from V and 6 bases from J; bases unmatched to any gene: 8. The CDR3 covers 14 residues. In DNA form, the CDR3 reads TGTGCCAGCAGGGGATTTGGGACAGGGAATGGCTACACCTTC. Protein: CASRGFGTGNGYTF.

For the CDR3, the DNA is TGCGCCAGCAGAGGGATTCTAGCGGGCACCGGGGAGCTGTTTTTT. Its protein is CASRGILAGTGELFF. The V call is TRBV23-1, the J call TRBJ2-2, with 8 nucleotides matching TRBD2. TRBV23-1 is flagged as an ORF with uncertain function. This CDR3 has 15 residues. Trimming removed 6 bases from V and 4 bases from J; junction bases left unmatched: 7.

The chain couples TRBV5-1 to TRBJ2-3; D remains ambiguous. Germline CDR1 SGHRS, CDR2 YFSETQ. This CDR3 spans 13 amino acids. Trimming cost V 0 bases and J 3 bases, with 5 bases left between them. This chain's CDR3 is CASSLVGTDTQYF. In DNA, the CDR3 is TGCGCCAGCAGCTTGGTAGGAACAGATACGCAGTATTTT.

As DNA, the CDR3 is TGTGCCAGCAGCTTTAGCGGGAGCTCCTACGAGCAGTACTTC. It codes for CASSFSGSSYEQYF. V is TRBV7-3 and J is TRBJ2-7; 9 nucleotides agree with TRBD2. The CDR3 has 14 residues. The ends lost 3 bases at V and 0 bases at J; junction bases unmatched: 0. The germline CDR1 and CDR2 sequences are SGHTA and FQGTGA.

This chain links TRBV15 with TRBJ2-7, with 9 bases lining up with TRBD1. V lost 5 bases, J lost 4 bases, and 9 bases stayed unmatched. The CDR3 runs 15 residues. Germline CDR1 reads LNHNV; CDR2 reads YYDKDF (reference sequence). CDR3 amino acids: CATSPSGQGRYEQYF. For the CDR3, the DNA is TGTGCCACCAGCCCGAGCGGACAGGGGCGGTACGAGCAGTACTTC.

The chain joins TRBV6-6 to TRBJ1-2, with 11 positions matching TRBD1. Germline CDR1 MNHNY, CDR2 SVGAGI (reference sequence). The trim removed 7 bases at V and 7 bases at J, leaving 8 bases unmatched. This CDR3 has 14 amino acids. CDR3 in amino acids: CASTKQGTGGGYTF. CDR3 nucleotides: TGTGCCAGCACCAAACAAGGGACAGGGGGTGGCTACACCTTC.

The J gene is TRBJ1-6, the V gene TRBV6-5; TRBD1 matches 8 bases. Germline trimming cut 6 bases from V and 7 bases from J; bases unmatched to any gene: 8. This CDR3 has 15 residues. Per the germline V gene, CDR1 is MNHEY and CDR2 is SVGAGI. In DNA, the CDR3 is TGTGCCAGCAGCCCAGCGGGACAGGTGAATTCACCCCTCCACTTT. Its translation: CASSPAGQVNSPLHF.

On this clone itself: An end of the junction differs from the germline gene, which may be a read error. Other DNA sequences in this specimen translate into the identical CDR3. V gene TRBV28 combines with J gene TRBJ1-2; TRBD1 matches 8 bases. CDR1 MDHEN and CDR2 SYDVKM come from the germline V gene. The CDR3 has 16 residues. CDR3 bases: TGTGCCAGTAGTTTAGCCGACAGGGGCGGAGACTATGGCTACACCTTC. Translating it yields CASSLADRGGDYGYTF.

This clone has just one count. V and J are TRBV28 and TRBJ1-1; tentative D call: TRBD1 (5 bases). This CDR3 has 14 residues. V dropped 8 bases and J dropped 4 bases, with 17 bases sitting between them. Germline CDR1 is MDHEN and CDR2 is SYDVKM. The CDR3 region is CASSRGGRGTEAFF. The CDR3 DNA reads TGTGCCAGCTCCCGGGGGGGTAGGGGCACTGAAGCTTTCTTT.

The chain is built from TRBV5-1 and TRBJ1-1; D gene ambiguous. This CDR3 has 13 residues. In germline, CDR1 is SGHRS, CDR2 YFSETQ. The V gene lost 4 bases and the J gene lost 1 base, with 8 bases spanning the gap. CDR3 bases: TGCGCCAGCAGCCGTAGCCGGAACACTGAAGCTTTCTTT. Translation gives CASSRSRNTEAFF.

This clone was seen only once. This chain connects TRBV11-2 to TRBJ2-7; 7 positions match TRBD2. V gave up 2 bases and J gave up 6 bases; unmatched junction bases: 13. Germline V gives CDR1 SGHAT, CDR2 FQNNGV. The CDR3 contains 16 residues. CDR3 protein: CASSLRGGSLVGEQYF. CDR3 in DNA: TGTGCCAGCAGCTTAAGGGGCGGGAGTTTGGTGGGCGAGCAGTACTTC.